The present T cell receptor beta chain was sequenced within a study of T cells in Graves' hyperthyroidism and ophthalmopathy. The overall study: The blood sample was taken at first diagnosis, before treatment began. Findings and caveats of the study: Ophthalmopathy was model-predicted a median around 6.7 months pre-onset.

What was amplified from RNA transcripts were TCR beta CDR3 regions. HTBI primers were employed in a first-round RT-PCR of the TCR CDR3. MiXCR, applied by TCRdb to the multiplex PCR reads, yields one record per CDR3 protein. The sample yields a few hundred thousand distinct CDR3 sequences, about 15% seen once. Graves' hyperthyroidism without ophthalmopathy progression within 18 months was termed stable. For this clonotype: Its antigen is not known.

Trimming removed 1 base from V and 0 bases from J, with 10 bases in between. Per germline, CDR1 SGHTA and CDR2 FQGNSA. The CDR3 runs 16 residues. Sequenced: blood. The J gene is TRBJ1-3, the V gene TRBV7-2, with D uncertain. This receptor was taken from a woman aged 30 to 39 with Graves' hyperthyroidism. CDR3 sequence (DNA): TGTGCCAGCAGCTTAGAACGGGGTGGCTCTGGAAACACCATATATTTT. This sequence encodes CASSLERGGSGNTIYF. The full variable domain, with the rest looked up from reference TRBV7-2 and TRBJ1-3, is GAGVSQSPSNKVTEKGKDVELRCDPISGHTALYWYRQSLGQGLEFLIYFQGNSAPDKSGLPSDRFSAERTGGSVSTLTIQRTQQEDSAVYLCASSLERGGSGNTIYFGEGSWLTVV.